This T cell receptor (beta chain) is from a study of Ad26.COV2.S vaccination and SARS-CoV-2 variants (dated by TCRdb to the early 2020s). Study-level background: Vaccine-arm donors came from COV1001, a multicentre, randomized, double-blind, placebo-controlled phase I-IIa trial of Ad26.COV2.S in healthy adults. Blinding of investigators to trial group allocation was maintained during experiments and outcome assessment. The specificity and breadth of SARS-CoV-2-reactive T cell receptors after Ad26.COV2.S vaccination were assessed by TCRbeta repertoire sequencing. Participants in the trial were split at random into five groups of five each, receiving low-dose or high-dose Ad26.COV2.S once or twice, or else placebo on both occasions. Dosing of Ad26.COV2.S was intramuscular, at either 5x10^10 or 1x10^11 viral particles, delivered as one shot or as two shots spaced 56 days apart. The TCR-sequenced set comprised approximately 30 samples: approximately 20 Ad26.COV2.S vaccine recipients, 5 placebo recipients and 8 SARS-CoV-2 convalescent individuals.

A word on this clone: Its antigen is unknown. It has no much larger one-base neighbor in the sample; base qualities were not kept.

The treatment or condition label on this specimen signifies: some 19 received Ad26.COV2.S at low or high dose, single or two shots; 5 received placebo; per-sample allocation not given. Repertoires of vaccine and placebo recipients were sequenced from samples collected on day 63 after the first injection. Between 29 July and 7 August 2020, Cohort 1b enrolled 25 adults aged 18-55 years at one site in Boston, USA. Ad26.COV2.S consisted of a replication-incompetent adenovirus type 26 vector by which a prefusion-stabilized SARS-CoV-2 spike protein from the original Wuhan strain was expressed. Here is what the overall study found, with its caveats: Vaccine and placebo recipients had similar non-spike TCR breadth, a finding consistent with the vaccine containing only spike. Higher spike-specific TCR breadth was observed in Ad26.COV2.S recipients than in placebo recipients (P = 0.0014). The study was not powered to compare responses between vaccine doses or regimens. It was noted by the authors that total T cell responses may have been underestimated by the TCR breadth and depth analyses. After vaccination, substantial breadth of spike-specific CD8+ and CD4+ T cell responses was reported.

The cysteine opens and the phenylalanine closes a CDR3 of 14 amino acids. Just CDR3 DNA is preserved here, 42 bases in frame from base 1. V is clipped by 3 bases and J by 5 bases, and the sequence between their germline boundaries is 13 bases long. The germline V gene encodes CDR1 MNHEY and CDR2 SMNVEV (reference sequence). The immunoSEQ Assay was the method used to sequence TCRbeta CDR3 regions. After extraction, genomic DNA underwent amplification by bias-controlled multiplex PCR, followed by high-throughput sequencing. For the original study's pipeline: To quantify the absolute abundance of each unique TCRbeta CDR3 region, sequences were collapsed and filtered. T cell fraction was estimated by normalization of TCRbeta template counts to usable DNA, with usable DNA being measured through amplification of reference genes present in all nucleated cells. Repertoire TCRs were annotated as SARS-CoV-2-specific by exact matching of V gene, CDR3 amino acid sequence and J gene to a known reactive TCR set. The reference SARS-CoV-2 TCR set was obtained from MIRA and was filtered for enrichment in COVID-19-positive ImmuneCODE repertoires, whereby public or cross-reactive TCRs were removed. Drawing on the MIRA antigens, annotated TCRs were analysed further at the level of specific ORF or position within ORF. Breadth was defined as annotated unique rearrangements over total unique productive rearrangements; depth was the summed frequency of those rearrangements. TCR breadth was compared between groups using two-sided Wilcoxon rank-sum tests. This is the immuneACCESS table as TCRdb keeps it, with only in-frame sequences that have V and J called. A part of the clones is gone; compared with another copy, unresolved V genes explain less than half, and the rest is unexplained. D and trimming were read from the DNA, whereas the V and J calls and clone size are those reported in that table. For this sample the table gives 200,000 to 250,000 clones, of which 88% were detected only once. Around 11% of the sample is in the top ten clones.

The TCR comes from a person between 18 and 65 years old who received the Ad26.COV2.S COVID-19 vaccine or a placebo. The rearranged chain carries TRBV27 and TRBJ2-5, and the D gene may be TRBD2, 6 bases matching. The sequenced sample was peripheral blood, obtained in a trial of Ad26.COV2.S vaccine versus placebo. The nucleotide sequence is TGTGCCAGCAGTTTCGTGCCTGGGGGGGAGACCCAGTACTTC. It translates to CASSFVPGGETQYF.